The subject of this entry is one T cell receptor (beta chain). Antigen unknown. It was with 60 Vbeta and 13 Jbeta primers that the PCR ran. Profiled with immunoSEQ multiplex PCR; TCRdb holds only in-frame clones, not every one. The table records about 200,000 clones, more than 60% of them present only once. This specimen comes from a study of cytomegalovirus exposure and HLA in healthy donors. Trimming took 0 bases from V and 15 from J; bases not matched to a gene: 17. CDR1 is MNHEY, CDR2 SMNVEV, per germline (reference sequence). The CDR3 runs to 17 residues. Study results and limitations: Fewer than 200 TCR beta chains were listed as cytomegalovirus-associated. Evidence from a later analysis indicated that most CMV-associated TCR beta chains looked HLA-restricted.

Sequenced: PBMCs. The chain recombines TRBV27 with TRBJ2-1; 10 nucleotides agree with TRBD2. This TCR was sampled from a woman aged 30 to 39 in good health and CMV-seropositive. In nucleotides, the CDR3 is TGTGCCAGCAGTTTATCGGGGTGGAGCGGGAGGGCCGAGAGTAGGTTCTTC. This codes for CASSLSGWSGRAESRFF.